This T cell receptor beta chain was captured in a study of OX40 agonist ivuxolimab in advanced cancers. Whole-study context: At around 83% male, the cohort had a mean age of 60 years, ranging from roughly 20 to 80. Study-level points and caveats: Nonresponders, in some cases, also had low normalized T-cell clonal expansion. Compared with others, partial responders at 0.1-3.0 mg/kg displayed clonal expansion among the lowest.

The assay was immunoSEQ multiplex PCR, and TCRdb's table has in-frame clones only and misses some. Seen here are about 80,000 clones, almost 85% observed once, and the top ten hold 20% to 25%. After removal of 5 bases from V and 0 bases from J, the junction contained 8 bases not matched to a gene. Germline-derived CDR1 and CDR2 are SEHNR and FQNEAQ (reference sequence). The CDR3 totals 18 residues. In regard to this clone: Its specificity is unknown.

This specimen was CD4+ or CD8+ T cells sorted from blood, taken in a trial of the OX40 agonist ivuxolimab. The V call is TRBV7-9, the J call TRBJ2-7; 15 nucleotides line up with TRBD2. This receptor was taken from an adult with an advanced solid tumor such as melanoma, head and neck, liver or kidney cancer. CDR3 sequence: CASSPGLAGGMSSYEQYF. Here the CDR3 DNA reads TGTGCCAGCAGCCCCGGACTAGCGGGAGGGATGAGCTCCTACGAGCAGTACTTC.